This T cell receptor beta chain stems from a study of OX40 agonist ivuxolimab in advanced cancers. Losses at the gene ends were 4 bases for V and 4 bases for J; bases not matched to a gene: 6. This CDR3 contains 14 residues. Germline assignment: CDR1 SGHRS and CDR2 YFSETQ. Sequencing was performed with immunoSEQ multiplex PCR; in TCRdb, only in-frame clones are kept and a portion is missing. The sample shows some 80,000 clones, about nine tenths of them seen only once. V is TRBV5-1 and J is TRBJ1-1, with 8 bases fitting TRBD1. The source was CD4+ or CD8+ T cells sorted from blood, collected in a trial of the OX40 agonist ivuxolimab. This sequence originates from an adult with an advanced solid tumor such as melanoma, head and neck, liver or kidney cancer. This CDR3 reads CASSIQGAATEAFF. The CDR3, as DNA: TGCGCCAGCAGCATCCAGGGGGCGGCCACTGAAGCTTTCTTT.